The following is a T cell receptor (beta chain) sequence with its context. Its antigen is as yet unknown. This entry is derived from a study of cytomegalovirus exposure and HLA in healthy donors. Study-level findings and limits: Sequences of the TCR beta chain were said to predict the HLA-A and HLA-B alleles of most subjects accurately.

V lost 6 bases to trimming and J lost 3 bases; unmatched junction nucleotides: 10. CDR3 length: 14 residues. Germline CDR1 and CDR2: GTSNPN and SVGIG (reference sequence). The PCR ran on 60 Vbeta and 13 Jbeta primers. Produced via immunoSEQ multiplex PCR; TCRdb's table is partial and in-frame only. The sample carries about 130,000 clones, 70% to 80% recorded once. The source is a man between 45 and 60 years old in good health and CMV-seronegative. The rearrangement links TRBV30 to TRBJ1-1, with TRBD1 matching over 7 bases. The sample taken for sequencing was PBMCs. As DNA, the CDR3 is TGTGCCTGCCAGACGACAGGGTATGACACTGAAGCTTTCTTT. This encodes CACQTTGYDTEAFF.